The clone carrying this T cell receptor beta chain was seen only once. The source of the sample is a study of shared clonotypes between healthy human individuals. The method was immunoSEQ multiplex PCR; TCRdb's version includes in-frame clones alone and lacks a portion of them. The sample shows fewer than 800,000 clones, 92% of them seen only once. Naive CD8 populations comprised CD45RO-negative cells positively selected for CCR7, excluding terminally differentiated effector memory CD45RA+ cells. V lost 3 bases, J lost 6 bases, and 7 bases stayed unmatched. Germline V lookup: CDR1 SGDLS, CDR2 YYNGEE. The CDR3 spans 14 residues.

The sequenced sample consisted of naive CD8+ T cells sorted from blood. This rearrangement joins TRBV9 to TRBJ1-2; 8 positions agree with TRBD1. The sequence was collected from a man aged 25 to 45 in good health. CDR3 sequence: CASSAGQELNGYTF. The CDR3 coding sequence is TGTGCCAGCAGCGCGGGACAGGAACTGAATGGCTACACCTTC.